This T cell receptor beta chain stems from a study of shared clonotypes between healthy human individuals (TCRdb year 2020). For the study in its entirety: Three men and two women, aged 18 to 49 years, made up the cohort. For each donor, CD4 naive and CD4 memory were each given three plates, CD8 naive was given two plates, and CD8 memory was given one plate. The study deeply sequenced blood TCR repertoires of about 5 healthy adults to estimate repertoire size and the extent of clonotype sharing between individuals. Libraries were prepared and TCR repertoires were sequenced by different laboratories using diverse techniques, in order to increase sequencing depth and limit assay-specific biases. Each donor's leukapheresis produced roughly between roughly 0.85 and 10 billion PBMCs.

The CDR3 starts with the cysteine, ends with the phenylalanine, and has 13 residues. Left in the record is the CDR3 DNA by itself, 39 bases read in frame from the first base. Taken from the germline V gene (reference sequence), the CDR1 and CDR2 loops are MNHEY and SMNVEV. The V end gives up 5 bases and the J end 9 bases, leaving 1 base in the junction not matched to a gene. The donors were healthy, HIV-negative adults who had no recently reported acute infections or vaccinations. Every donor was a Caucasian adult residing in Nashville, Tennessee, USA. CD4+ T cells were enriched through magnetic negative selection, after which naive cells were positively selected on CD45RA and the remaining negative fraction served as the memory subset. Blood was obtained by leukapheresis, after which PBMCs were separated by Ficoll-Histopaque density gradient centrifugation and cryopreserved in liquid nitrogen vapor phase. Analytical flow cytometry was used to check the purity and quantity of each magnetically sorted T cell population. Genomic DNA was isolated from every sorted fraction and measured by UV absorbance on a Nanodrop 2000c.

The paper as a whole reports these results and caveats: Higher generation probabilities were observed for clonotypes shared by all four sorted-subset donors than for non-shared clonotypes. Naive subsets generally had larger estimated clonotype richness than memory subsets did. Sharing across several donors was observed for about 5% of naive CD4, about 4% of naive CD8, 2% to 2.5% of memory CD4, and roughly 0.4% of memory CD8 clonotypes. Pairwise subsampling led to the expectation that sequencing depth would affect the degree of clonotype sharing among donors. Because the study included a small number of donors, the genetic and exposure-history diversity represented was limited. Even with the large sequencing depth, rarefaction of the sorted-subset datasets indicated that sequencing was incomplete. Sampling was restricted to blood, and TCR repertoires in tissue are likely to differ from TCR repertoires in blood.

About this clone: It lacks a known antigen. Base qualities are not provided; no much larger clone lies one nucleotide away.

TCR CDR3 regions were amplified from genomic DNA by multiplex PCR using the deep immunoSEQ assay. Extracted genomic DNA from each cell subset was spread evenly across all wells of several immunoSEQ 96-well plates, with each plate serving as a replicate. For sorted subsets, about 200 ng genomic DNA, equal to about 30,000 T cell genomes, was loaded into each replicate PCR. The purified libraries were quantified using a Qubit 3.0 fluorometer, sized with a Bioanalyzer 2100, and then quantified again using the KAPA Library Quantification kit. Each immunoSEQ 96-well plate was sequenced on its own single-read 150-cycle Illumina NextSeq 550 flow cell. Per the original workflow: Because the immunoSEQ output held only junctional sequences and lacked quality scores, the filtering could not match the filtering applied to full-length reads. To assign V/J genes and CDR3, sequences were annotated using PyIR, a Python wrapper for IgBLAST v1.9, with IMGT germline references. Any read was removed if the V/J assignment was weak (E-value above 1e-6), the CDR3 was missing, or the read contained stop codons, out-of-frame junctions, or ambiguous translated residues. A V3J clonotype was defined by an identical inferred V gene, J gene, and CDR3 amino acid sequence. Percentage overlap between repertoires was calculated by dividing the number of shared unique clonotypes by the size of the smaller repertoire. Richness of each repertoire was evaluated using RTK rarefaction, the Chao1 estimator, and Recon v2.1 estimates of unobserved clonotypes. OLGA was used to compute generation probabilities for all TCRbeta clonotypes that the gDNA method yielded from a handful of donors. TCRdb took this table from immuneACCESS and kept in-frame rearrangements with V and J called. Such tables lack part of the clones; where checked against another copy, unresolved V genes explain under half of the gap, and the rest is unexplained. For V, J and clone size, that table is used; D and trimming come from the DNA. Across this sample there are 2 million to 3 million clones, with roughly 93% seen only once. Of the sample, about 0.34% is held by the ten largest clones.

This clonotype was sampled from a man younger than 35 in good health. Some clones in this sample may be carry-over from other donors' samples. What was sequenced was naive CD4+ T cells from PBMCs. The sample's cell subset or site, from its label and the paper: CD45RA+ positively selected. The chain joins TRBV27 to TRBJ1-6; the junction holds 10 bases that match TRBD1. Read as DNA, the sequence is TGTGCCAGCAGTGGGACAGGGGTTTCACCCCTCCACTTT. This yields the protein CASSGTGVSPLHF.